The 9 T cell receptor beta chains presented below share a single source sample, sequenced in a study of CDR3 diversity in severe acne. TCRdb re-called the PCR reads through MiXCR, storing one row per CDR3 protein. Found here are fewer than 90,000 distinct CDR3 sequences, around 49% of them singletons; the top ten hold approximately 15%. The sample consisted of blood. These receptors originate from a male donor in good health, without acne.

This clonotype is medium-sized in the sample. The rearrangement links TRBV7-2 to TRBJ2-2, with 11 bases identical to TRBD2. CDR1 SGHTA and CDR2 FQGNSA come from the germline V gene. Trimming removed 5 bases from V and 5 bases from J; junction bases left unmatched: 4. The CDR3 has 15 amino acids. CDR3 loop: CASSNSGRATGELFF. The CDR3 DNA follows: TGTGCCAGCAGCAATAGCGGGAGGGCGACCGGGGAGCTGTTTTTT.

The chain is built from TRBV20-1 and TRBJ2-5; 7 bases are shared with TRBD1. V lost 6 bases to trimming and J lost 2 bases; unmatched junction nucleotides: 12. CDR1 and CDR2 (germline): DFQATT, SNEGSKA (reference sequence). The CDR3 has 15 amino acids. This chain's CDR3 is CSAIGGQAEQETQYF. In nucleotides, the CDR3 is TGCAGTGCCATCGGCGGACAGGCGGAGCAAGAGACCCAGTACTTC.

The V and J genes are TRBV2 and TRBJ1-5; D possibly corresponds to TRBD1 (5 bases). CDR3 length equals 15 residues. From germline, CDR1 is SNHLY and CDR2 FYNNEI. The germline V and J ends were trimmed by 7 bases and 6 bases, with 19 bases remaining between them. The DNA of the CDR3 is TGTGCCAGCAACTTGGCGGGGGGATTTGGTCAGCCCCAGCATTTT. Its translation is CASNLAGGFGQPQHF.

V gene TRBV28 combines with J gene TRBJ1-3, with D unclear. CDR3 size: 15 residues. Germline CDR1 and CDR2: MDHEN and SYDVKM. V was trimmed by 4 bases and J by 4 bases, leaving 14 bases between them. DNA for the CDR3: TGTGCCAGCAGTTCGGAAGGTGGATGGGGAAACACCATATATTTT. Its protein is CASSSEGGWGNTIYF.

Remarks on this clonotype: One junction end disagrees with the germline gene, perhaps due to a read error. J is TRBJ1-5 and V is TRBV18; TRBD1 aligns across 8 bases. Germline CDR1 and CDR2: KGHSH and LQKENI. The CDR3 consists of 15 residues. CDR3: CASPPGQGGYQPQHF. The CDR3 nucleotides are TGTGCCAGCCCACCAGGACAGGGCGGATATCAGCCCCAGCATTTT.

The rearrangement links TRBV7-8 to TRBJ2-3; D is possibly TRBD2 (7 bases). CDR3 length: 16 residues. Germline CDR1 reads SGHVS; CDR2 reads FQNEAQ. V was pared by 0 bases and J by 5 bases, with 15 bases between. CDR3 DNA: TGTGCCAGCAGCTTAGCGGGGACGGGGGGCGAAGATACGCAGTATTTT. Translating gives CASSLAGTGGEDTQYF.

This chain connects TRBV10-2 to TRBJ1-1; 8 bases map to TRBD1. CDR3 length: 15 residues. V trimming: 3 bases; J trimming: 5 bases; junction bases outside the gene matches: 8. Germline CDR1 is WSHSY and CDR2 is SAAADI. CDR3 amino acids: CASSDSGGFGTEAFF. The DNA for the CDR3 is TGCGCCAGCAGTGACTCAGGGGGCTTTGGGACTGAAGCTTTCTTT.

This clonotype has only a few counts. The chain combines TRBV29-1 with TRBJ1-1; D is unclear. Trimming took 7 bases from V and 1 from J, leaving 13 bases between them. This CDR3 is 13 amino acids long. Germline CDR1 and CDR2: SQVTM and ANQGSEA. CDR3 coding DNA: TGCAGCGCTCGACGACAATCGAACACTGAAGCTTTCTTT. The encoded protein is CSARRQSNTEAFF.

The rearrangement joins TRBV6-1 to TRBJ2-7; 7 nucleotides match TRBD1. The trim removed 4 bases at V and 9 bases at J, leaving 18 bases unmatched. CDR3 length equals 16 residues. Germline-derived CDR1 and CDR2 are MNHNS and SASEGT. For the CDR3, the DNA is TGTGCCAGCAGTGTTCTCGGGGACAGAAGCAAAATATGGCAGTACTTC. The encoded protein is CASSVLGDRSKIWQYF.